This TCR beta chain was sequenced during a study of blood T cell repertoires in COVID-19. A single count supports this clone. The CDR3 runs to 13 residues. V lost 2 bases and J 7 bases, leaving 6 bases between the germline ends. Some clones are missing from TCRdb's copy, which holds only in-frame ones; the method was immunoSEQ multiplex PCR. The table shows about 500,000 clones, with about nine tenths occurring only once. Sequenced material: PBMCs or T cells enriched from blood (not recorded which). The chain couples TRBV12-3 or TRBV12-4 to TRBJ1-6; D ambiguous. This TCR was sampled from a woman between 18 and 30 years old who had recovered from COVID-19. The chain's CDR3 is CASSLSSNSPLHF. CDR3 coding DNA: TGTGCCAGCAGTTTATCCTCGAATTCACCCCTCCACTTT.